Included here is one TCR beta chain sequence, with context. Its antigen is unknown. A multiplex PCR was run with 60 Vbeta primers and 13 Jbeta primers. Libraries were prepared by immunoSEQ multiplex PCR; TCRdb keeps only in-frame clonotypes and omits some of them. The sample shows 90,000 to 150,000 clones, about 70% of them seen only once. These data belong to a study of cytomegalovirus exposure and HLA in healthy donors. General study results and limits: After further analysis at a later stage, 16,951 TCR beta sequences were associated with HLA alleles at 0.05 false discovery rate. Upon later analysis, HLA-associated TCR beta chains proved more clonally expanded than other, equally common chains. With high specificity and sensitivity, the classifier reportedly diagnosed cytomegalovirus status.

CDR3 length: 15 amino acids. J gave up 10 bases and V 1 base, and 12 bases lay outside the gene matches. Per the germline V gene, CDR1 is SGDLS and CDR2 is YYNGEE. This TCR was sampled from a human donor in good health. Input material: PBMCs. V is TRBV9 and J is TRBJ2-3; 7 positions match TRBD1. The CDR3 reads CASSVQDRTGLAQYF. As DNA, the CDR3 is TGTGCCAGCAGCGTACAGGACAGGACGGGTTTGGCGCAGTATTTT.